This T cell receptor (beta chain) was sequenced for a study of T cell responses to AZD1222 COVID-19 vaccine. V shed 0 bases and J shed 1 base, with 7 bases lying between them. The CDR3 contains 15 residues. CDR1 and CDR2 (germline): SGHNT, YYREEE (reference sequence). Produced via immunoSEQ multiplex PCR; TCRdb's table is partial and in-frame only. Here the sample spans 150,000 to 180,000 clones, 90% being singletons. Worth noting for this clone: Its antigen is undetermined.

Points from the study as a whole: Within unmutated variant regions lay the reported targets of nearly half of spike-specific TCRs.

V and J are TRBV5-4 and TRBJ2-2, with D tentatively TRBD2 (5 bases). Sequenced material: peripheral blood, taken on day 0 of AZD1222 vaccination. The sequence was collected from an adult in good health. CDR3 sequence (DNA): TGTGCCAGCAGCTTGGGAGGGAGGAACACCGGGGAGCTGTTTTTT. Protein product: CASSLGGRNTGELFF. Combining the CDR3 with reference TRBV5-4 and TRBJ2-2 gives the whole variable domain ETGVTQSPTHLIKTRGQQVTLRCSSQSGHNTVSWYQQALGQGPQFIFQYYREEENGRGNFPPRFSGLQFPNYSSELNVNALELDDSALYLCASSLGGRNTGELFFGEGSRLTVL.